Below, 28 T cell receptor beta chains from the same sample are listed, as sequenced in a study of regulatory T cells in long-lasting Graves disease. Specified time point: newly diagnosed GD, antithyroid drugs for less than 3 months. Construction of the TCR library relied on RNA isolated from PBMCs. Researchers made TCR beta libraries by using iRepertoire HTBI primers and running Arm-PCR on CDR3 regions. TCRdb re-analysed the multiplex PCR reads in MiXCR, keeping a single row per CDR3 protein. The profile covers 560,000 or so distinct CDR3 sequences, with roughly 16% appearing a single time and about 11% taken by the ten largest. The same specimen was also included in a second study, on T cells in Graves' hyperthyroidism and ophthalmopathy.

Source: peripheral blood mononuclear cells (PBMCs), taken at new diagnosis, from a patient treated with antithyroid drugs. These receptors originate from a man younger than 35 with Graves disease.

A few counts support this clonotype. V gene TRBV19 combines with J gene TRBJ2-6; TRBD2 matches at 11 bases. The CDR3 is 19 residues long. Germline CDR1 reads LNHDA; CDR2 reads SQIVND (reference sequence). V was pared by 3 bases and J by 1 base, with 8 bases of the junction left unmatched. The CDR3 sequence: CASSIGLAGIRSGANVLTF. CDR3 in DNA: TGTGCCAGTAGTATCGGACTAGCGGGCATCAGATCTGGGGCCAACGTCCTGACTTTC.

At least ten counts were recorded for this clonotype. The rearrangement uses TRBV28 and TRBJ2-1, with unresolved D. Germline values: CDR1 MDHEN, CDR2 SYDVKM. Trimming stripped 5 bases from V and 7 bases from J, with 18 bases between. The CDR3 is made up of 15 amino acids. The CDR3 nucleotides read TGTGCCAGCAGTGGCCTGGGCAGTTTCGGAAATGAGCAGTTCTTC. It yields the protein CASSGLGSFGNEQFF.

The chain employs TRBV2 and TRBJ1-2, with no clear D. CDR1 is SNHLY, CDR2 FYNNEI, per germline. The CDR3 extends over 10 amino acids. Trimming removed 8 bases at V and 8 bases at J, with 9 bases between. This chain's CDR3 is CASGEEGYTF. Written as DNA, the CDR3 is TGTGCCAGCGGCGAGGAGGGCTACACCTTC.

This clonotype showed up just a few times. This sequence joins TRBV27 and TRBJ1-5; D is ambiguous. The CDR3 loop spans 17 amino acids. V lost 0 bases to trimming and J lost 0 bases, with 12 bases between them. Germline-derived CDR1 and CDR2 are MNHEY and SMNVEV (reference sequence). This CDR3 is CASSLSADLYSNQPQHF. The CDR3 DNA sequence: TGTGCCAGCAGTTTATCGGCTGATCTCTATAGCAATCAGCCCCAGCATTTT.

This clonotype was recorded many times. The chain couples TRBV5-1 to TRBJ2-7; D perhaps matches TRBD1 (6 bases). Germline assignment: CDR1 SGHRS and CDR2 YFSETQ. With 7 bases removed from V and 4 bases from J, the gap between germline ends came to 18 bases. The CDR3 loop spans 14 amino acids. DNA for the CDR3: TGCGCCAGCGGTATTAGGGCAGGGGCGTACGAGCAGTACTTC. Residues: CASGIRAGAYEQYF.

The CDR3 region is CASTRPVGTVTEAFF. The CDR3 nucleotides are TGTGCCAGCACCCGACCCGTGGGGACCGTTACTGAAGCTTTCTTT. The genes are TRBV27 and TRBJ1-1; a weak D match, TRBD1 (5 bases). V was clipped by 7 bases and J by 5 bases, with 20 bases between them. Per germline, CDR1 MNHEY and CDR2 SMNVEV (reference sequence). The CDR3 contains 15 residues.

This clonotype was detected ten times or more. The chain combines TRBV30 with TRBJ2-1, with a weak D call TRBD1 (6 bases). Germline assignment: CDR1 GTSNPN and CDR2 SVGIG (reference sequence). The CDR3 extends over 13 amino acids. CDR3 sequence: CARDKGTYNEQFF. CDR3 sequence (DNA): TGTGCACGGGACAAGGGGACCTACAATGAGCAGTTCTTC. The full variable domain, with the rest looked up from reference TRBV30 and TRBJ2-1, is SQTIHQWPATLVQPVGSPLSLECTVEGTSNPNLYWYRQAAGRGLQLLFYSVGIGQISSEVPQNLSASRPQDRQFILSSKKLLLSDSGFYLCARDKGTYNEQFFGPGTRLTVL.

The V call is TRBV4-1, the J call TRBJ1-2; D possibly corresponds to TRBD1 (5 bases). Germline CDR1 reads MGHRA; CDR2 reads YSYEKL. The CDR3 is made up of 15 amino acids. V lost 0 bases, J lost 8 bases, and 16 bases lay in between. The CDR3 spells CASSQEVRDAVGYTF. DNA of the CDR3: TGCGCCAGCAGCCAAGAGGTCAGGGACGCGGTCGGCTACACCTTC.

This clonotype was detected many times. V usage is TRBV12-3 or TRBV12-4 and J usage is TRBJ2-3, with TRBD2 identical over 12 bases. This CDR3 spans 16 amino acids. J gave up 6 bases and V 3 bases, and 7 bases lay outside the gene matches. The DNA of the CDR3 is TGTGCCAGCAGTTTGCGGCTAGCGGGAGGGCCCGATACGCAGTATTTT. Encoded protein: CASSLRLAGGPDTQYF.

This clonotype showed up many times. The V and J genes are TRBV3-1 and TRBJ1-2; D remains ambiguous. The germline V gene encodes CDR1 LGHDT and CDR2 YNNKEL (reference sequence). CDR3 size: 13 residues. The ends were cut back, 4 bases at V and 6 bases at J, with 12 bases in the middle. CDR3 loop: CASSPRRRDGYTF. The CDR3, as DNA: TGTGCCAGCAGCCCCCGTAGGAGGGATGGCTACACCTTC.

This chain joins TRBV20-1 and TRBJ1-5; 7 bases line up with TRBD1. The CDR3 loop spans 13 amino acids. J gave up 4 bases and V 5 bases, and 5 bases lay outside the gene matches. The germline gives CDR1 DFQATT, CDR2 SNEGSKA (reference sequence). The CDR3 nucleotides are TGCAGTGCTGGATCACAGGGGAATCAGCCCCAGCATTTT. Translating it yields CSAGSQGNQPQHF.

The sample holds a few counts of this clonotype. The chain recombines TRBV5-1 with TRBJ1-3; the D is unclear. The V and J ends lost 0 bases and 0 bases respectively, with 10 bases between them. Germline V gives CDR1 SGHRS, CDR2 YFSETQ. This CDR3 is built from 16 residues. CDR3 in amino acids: CASSLAGGLSGNTIYF. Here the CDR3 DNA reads TGCGCCAGCAGCTTGGCCGGCGGGCTCTCTGGAAACACCATATATTTT.

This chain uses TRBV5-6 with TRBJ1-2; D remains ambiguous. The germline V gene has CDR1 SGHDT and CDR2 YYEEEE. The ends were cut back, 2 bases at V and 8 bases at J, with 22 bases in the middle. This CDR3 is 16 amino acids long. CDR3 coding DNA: TGTGCCAGCAGCTTCCGGATACTAAAAGAACAACAGGGCTACACCTTC. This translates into CASSFRILKEQQGYTF.

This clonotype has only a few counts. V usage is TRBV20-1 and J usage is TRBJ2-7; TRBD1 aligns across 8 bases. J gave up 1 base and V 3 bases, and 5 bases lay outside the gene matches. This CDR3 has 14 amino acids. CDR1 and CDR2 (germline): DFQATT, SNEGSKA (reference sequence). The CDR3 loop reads CSAREDRVSYEQYF. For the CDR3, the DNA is TGCAGTGCTAGGGAGGACAGGGTTTCCTACGAGCAGTACTTC.

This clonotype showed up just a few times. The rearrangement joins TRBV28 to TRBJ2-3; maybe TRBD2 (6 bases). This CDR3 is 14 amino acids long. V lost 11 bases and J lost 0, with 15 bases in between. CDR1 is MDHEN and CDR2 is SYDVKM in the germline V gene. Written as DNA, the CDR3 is TGTGCCCTAACGGAGGGAGGTAGCACAGATACGCAGTATTTT. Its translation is CALTEGGSTDTQYF.

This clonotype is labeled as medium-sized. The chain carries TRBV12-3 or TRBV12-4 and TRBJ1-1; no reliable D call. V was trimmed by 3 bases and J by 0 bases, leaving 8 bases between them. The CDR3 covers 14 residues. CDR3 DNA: TGTGCCAGCAGTTTTATGGGCGTGAACACTGAAGCTTTCTTT. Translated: CASSFMGVNTEAFF.

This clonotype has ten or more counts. The CDR3 reads CASSSRTSGGADTQYF. The DNA of the CDR3 is TGCGCCAGCAGCTCCCGGACTAGCGGGGGAGCAGATACGCAGTATTTT. This sequence joins TRBV5-1 and TRBJ2-3; TRBD2 matches at 13 bases. Germline CDR1 and CDR2: SGHRS and YFSETQ. CDR3 size: 16 residues. The V gene end was trimmed by 3 bases and the J gene end by 4 bases; junction bases not matched to a gene: 5.

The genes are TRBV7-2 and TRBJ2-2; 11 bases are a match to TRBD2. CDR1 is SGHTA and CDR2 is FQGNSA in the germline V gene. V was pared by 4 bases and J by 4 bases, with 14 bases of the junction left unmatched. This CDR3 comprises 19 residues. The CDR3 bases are TGTGCCAGCAGCTCACATAGCGGGAGGGCCCTCGTTATCACCGGGGAGCTGTTTTTT. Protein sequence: CASSSHSGRALVITGELFF.

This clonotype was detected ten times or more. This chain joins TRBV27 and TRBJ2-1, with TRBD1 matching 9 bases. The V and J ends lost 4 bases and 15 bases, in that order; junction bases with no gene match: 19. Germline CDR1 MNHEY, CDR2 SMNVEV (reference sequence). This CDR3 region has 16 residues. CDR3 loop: CASSSLSGTGNIRGFF. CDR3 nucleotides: TGTGCCAGCAGTTCACTTTCCGGGACAGGGAACATACGAGGGTTCTTC.

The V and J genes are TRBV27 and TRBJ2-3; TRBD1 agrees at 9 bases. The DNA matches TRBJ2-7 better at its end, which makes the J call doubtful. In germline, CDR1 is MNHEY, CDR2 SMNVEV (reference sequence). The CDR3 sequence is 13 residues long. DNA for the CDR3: TGTGCCAGCAAGAGGACAGGGGCCTACGAGCAGTACTTC. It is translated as CASKRTGAYEQYF.

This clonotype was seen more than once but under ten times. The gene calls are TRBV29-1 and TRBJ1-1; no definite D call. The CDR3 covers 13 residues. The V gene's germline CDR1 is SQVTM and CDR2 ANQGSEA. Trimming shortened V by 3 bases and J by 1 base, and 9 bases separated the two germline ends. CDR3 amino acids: CSVEAQQNTEAFF. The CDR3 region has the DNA TGCAGCGTTGAGGCCCAGCAGAACACTGAAGCTTTCTTT.

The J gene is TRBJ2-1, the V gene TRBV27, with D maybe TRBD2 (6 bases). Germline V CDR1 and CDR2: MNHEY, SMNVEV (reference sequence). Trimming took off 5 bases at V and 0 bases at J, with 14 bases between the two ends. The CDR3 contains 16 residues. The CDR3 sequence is CASSRGGSGSYNEQFF. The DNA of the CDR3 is TGTGCCAGCAGTCGCGGAGGGTCGGGCTCCTACAATGAGCAGTTCTTC.

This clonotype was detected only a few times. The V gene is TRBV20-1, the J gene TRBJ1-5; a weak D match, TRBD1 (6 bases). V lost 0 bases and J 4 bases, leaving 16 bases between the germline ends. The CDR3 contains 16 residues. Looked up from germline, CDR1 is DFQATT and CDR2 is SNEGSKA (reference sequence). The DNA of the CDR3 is TGCAGTGCTAGAGATCCCTTGGACAGCGGAAATCAGCCCCAGCATTTT. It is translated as CSARDPLDSGNQPQHF.

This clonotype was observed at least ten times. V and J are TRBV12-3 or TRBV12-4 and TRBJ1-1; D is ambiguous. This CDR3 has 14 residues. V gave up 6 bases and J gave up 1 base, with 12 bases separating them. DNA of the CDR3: TGTGCCAGCAGCCCAGCCCTGACGAACACTGAAGCTTTCTTT. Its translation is CASSPALTNTEAFF.

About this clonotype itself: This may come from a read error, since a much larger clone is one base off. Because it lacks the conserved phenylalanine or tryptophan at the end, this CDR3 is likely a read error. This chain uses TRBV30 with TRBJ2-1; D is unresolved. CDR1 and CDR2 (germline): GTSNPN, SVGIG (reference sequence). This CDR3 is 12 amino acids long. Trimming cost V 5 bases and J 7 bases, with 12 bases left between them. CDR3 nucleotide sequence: TGTGCCTGGGGCTGGGTTAGGAATGAGCAGTTCCTC. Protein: CAWGWVRNEQFL.

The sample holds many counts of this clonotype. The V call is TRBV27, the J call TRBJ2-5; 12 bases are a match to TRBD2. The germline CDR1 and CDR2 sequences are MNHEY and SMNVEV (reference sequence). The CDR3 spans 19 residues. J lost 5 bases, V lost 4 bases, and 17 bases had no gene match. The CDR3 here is CASSSIWVSSGRAGETQYF. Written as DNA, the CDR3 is TGTGCCAGCAGTTCTATTTGGGTTTCTAGCGGGAGGGCCGGTGAGACCCAGTACTTC.

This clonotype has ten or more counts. CDR3 in DNA: TGTGCCTGGAGTGTATCGCAGACCCAGTACTTC. It specifies CAWSVSQTQYF. This chain joins TRBV30 and TRBJ2-5; D is undetermined. The germline CDR1 and CDR2 sequences are GTSNPN and SVGIG (reference sequence). CDR3 length: 11 amino acids. The V end lost 0 bases, the J end lost 6 bases, and 5 bases lay between the germline ends.

The CDR3 nucleotides read TGTGCCAGCAGCATAGACACAGGGGGGATTGAGCAGTACTTC. Residues: CASSIDTGGIEQYF. V is TRBV7-2 and J is TRBJ2-7; 8 bases line up with TRBD1. V was pared by 5 bases and J by 7 bases, with 10 bases of the junction left unmatched. CDR1 and CDR2 from the germline V gene are SGHTA and FQGNSA. The CDR3 is made up of 14 amino acids. Full variable domain (outside the CDR3, taken from reference TRBV7-2 and TRBJ2-7): GAGVSQSPSNKVTEKGKDVELRCDPISGHTALYWYRQSLGQGLEFLIYFQGNSAPDKSGLPSDRFSAERTGGSVSTLTIQRTQQEDSAVYLCASSIDTGGIEQYFGPGTRLTVT.